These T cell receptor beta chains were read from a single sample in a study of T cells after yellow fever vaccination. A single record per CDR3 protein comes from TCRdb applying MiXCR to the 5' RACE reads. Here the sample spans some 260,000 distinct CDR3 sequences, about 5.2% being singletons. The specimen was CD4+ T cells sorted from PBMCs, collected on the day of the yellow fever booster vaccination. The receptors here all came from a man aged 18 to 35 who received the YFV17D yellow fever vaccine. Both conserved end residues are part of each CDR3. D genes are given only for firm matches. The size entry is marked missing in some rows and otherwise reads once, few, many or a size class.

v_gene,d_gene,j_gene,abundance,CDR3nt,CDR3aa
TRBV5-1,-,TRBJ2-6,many,TGCGCCAGCAGCTTGTCCCTATTAGGGGCCAACGTCCTGACTTTC,CASSLSLLGANVLTF
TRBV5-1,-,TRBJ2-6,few,TGCGCCAGCAGCCTGTTCGGACAGAACGAAGCAAACGTCCTGACTTTC,CASSLFGQNEANVLTF
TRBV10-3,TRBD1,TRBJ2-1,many,TGTGCCATCAGTGGCAAGACAGGGGCCTACAATGAGCAGTTCTTC,CAISGKTGAYNEQFF
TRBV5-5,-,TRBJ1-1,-,TGTGCCAGCAGGTCAGCCCGGGACGGGGCGGCTTTCTTT,CASRSARDGAAFF
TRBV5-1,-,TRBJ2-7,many,TGCGCCAGCAGCTTGCAGCTGGCCTCCTACGAGCAGTACTTC,CASSLQLASYEQYF
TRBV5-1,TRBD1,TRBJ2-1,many,TGCGCCAGCAGCAAGGCAGGGGGCAACTCCTACAATGAGCAGTTCTTC,CASSKAGGNSYNEQFF
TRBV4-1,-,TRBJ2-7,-,TGCGCCAGCAGCCCAACCAGAGGACAGAAGATCTACGAGCAGTACTTC,CASSPTRGQKIYEQYF
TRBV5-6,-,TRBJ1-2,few,TGTGCCAGCAACAAAAAACGGGGCTATGGCTACACCTTC,CASNKKRGYGYTF
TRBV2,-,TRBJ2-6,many,TGTGCCAGCAGTCGCGGTAACCCTGGGGCCAACGTCCTGACTTTC,CASSRGNPGANVLTF
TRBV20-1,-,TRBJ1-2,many,TGCAGTGCTAGAGGGCGACAGGAAGGTTTAGGGTATGGCTACACCTTC,CSARGRQEGLGYGYTF
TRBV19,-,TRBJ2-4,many,TGTGCCAGTAGTATAACGGGATCCAAAAACATTCAGTACTTC,CASSITGSKNIQYF
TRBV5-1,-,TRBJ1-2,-,TGCGCCAGTTCCTTAGAGACAATCAAGGGCTACACCTTC,CASSLETIKGYTF
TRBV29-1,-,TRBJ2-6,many,TGCAGCGTTCGAGCCGGGTCCGGGGCCAACGTCCTGACTTTC,CSVRAGSGANVLTF
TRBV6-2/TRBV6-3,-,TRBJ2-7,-,TGTGCCAGCAGTTACGAGGCAGGTGGCGGTCGATTGGGGTACTTC,CASSYEAGGGRLGYF
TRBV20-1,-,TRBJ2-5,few,TGCAGTGCTAGAGATCTAAGTTCGGAGACCCAGTACTTC,CSARDLSSETQYF
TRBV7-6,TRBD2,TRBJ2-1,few,TGTGCCAGCAGCTACGCTAGCGGGGGGCCCTATGAGCAGTTCTTC,CASSYASGGPYEQFF
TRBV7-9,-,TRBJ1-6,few,TGTGCCAGCAGTAGACAGTTACCCTATAATTCACCCCTCCACTTT,CASSRQLPYNSPLHF
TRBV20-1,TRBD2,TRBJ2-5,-,TGCAGTGCTAGGTCGGCTAGCGGATCCGAGACCCAGTACTTC,CSARSASGSETQYF
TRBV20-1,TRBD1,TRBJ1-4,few,TGCAGTGCTGCGAATCCGGGACAGTCTAATGAAAAACTGTTTTTT,CSAANPGQSNEKLFF
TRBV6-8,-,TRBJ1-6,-,TGTGCCAGGCCGGGACATAGCTATAATTCACCCCTCCACTTT,CARPGHSYNSPLHF
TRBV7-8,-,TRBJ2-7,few,TGTGCCAGCAGCTTAGGCAGGGCTTGGTACGAGCAGTACTTC,CASSLGRAWYEQYF
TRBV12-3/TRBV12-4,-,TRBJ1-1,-,TGTGCCAGCAGCCGACAGGATTGGTACATGAACACTGAAGCTTTCTTT,CASSRQDWYMNTEAFF